Below are 11 T cell receptor beta chains sequenced from a single sample in a study of cytomegalovirus exposure and HLA in healthy donors. The PCR employed 60 Vbeta primers together with 13 Jbeta primers. Clones were read by immunoSEQ multiplex PCR, and TCRdb kept only the in-frame ones, dropping some. The profile shows under 200,000 clones, approximately 70% of them singletons. Sequenced material: PBMCs. The receptors shown here come from a woman between 18 and 30 years old in good health and CMV-seropositive.

The chain recombines TRBV6-5 with TRBJ1-5; D might be TRBD1 (5 bases). Germline CDR1 reads MNHEY; CDR2 reads SVGAGI. The CDR3 runs 13 residues. V was cut by 8 bases and J by 1 base, with 9 bases left in between. CDR3: CASQAGSNQPQHF. For the CDR3, the DNA is TGTGCCAGCCAGGCAGGGAGCAATCAGCCCCAGCATTTT.

This chain joins TRBV29-1 and TRBJ2-7; tentative D call: TRBD1 (6 bases). CDR1 and CDR2 from the germline V gene are SQVTM and ANQGSEA. The CDR3 spans 13 residues. V was trimmed by 1 base and J by 2 bases, leaving 9 bases between them. The CDR3 protein is CSVEAGEPYEQYF. CDR3 nucleotide sequence: TGCAGCGTTGAAGCAGGGGAACCCTACGAGCAGTACTTC.

The V gene is TRBV9, the J gene TRBJ2-2; TRBD2 matches at 9 bases. The germline gives CDR1 SGDLS, CDR2 YYNGEE. Trimming removed 0 bases from V and 4 bases from J; junction bases left unmatched: 4. The CDR3 runs to 16 residues. CDR3 in DNA: TGTGCCAGCAGCGTAGGCGGGGGGGTACCCACCGGGGAGCTGTTTTTT. This encodes CASSVGGGVPTGELFF.

The chain recombines TRBV15 with TRBJ1-4; the D gene is possibly TRBD1 (5 bases). The germline V gene has CDR1 LNHNV and CDR2 YYDKDF (reference sequence). The length of the CDR3 is 15 residues. V was trimmed by 1 base and J by 5 bases, leaving 11 bases between them. CDR3 protein: CATSRAGTANEKLFF. In nucleotides, the CDR3 is TGTGCCACCAGCAGAGCAGGGACTGCGAATGAAAAACTGTTTTTT.

The count of this clone is one. A read error may produce the germline difference seen at one junction end. The DNA of the CDR3 is TGTGCCGGTGGGGGGGTTGAGCGGTACTTC. This encodes CAGGGVERYF. The gene calls are TRBV6-1 and TRBJ2-7; 7 positions agree with TRBD2. CDR3 length equals 10 residues. Per germline, CDR1 MNHNS and CDR2 SASEGT.

As concerns this clone: Distinct nucleotide sequences in the sample also encode this CDR3. This chain links TRBV13 with TRBJ2-2, with 11 positions matching TRBD2. The germline V gene encodes CDR1 PRHDT and CDR2 FYEKMQ (reference sequence). J gave up 4 bases and V 4 bases, and 11 bases lay outside the gene matches. This CDR3 is built from 18 residues. CDR3 sequence reads: CASSSKLISGGVTGELFF. The CDR3 nucleotides read TGTGCCAGCAGCTCAAAGTTGATTAGCGGGGGGGTCACCGGGGAGCTGTTTTTT.

This chain connects TRBV29-1 to TRBJ2-3; D is ambiguous. The CDR3 consists of 14 residues. Germline CDR1 is SQVTM and CDR2 is ANQGSEA. V lost 3 bases, J lost 4 bases, and 14 bases lay in between. This CDR3 is CSVEVRPIADTQYF. The CDR3 DNA reads TGCAGCGTTGAGGTGCGGCCAATCGCAGATACGCAGTATTTT.

The rearrangement joins TRBV9 to TRBJ1-4; TRBD1 is a possible D gene (5 bases). Per the germline V gene, CDR1 is SGDLS and CDR2 is YYNGEE. This CDR3 spans 18 amino acids. V lost 4 bases, J lost 0 bases, and 19 bases lay in between. The CDR3 DNA reads TGTGCCAGCAGCCGGGGGACCTCGTCGACTACAACTAATGAAAAACTGTTTTTT. It translates to CASSRGTSSTTTNEKLFF.

The chain links TRBV9 to TRBJ2-1; 7 bases fit TRBD2. The CDR3 loop spans 14 amino acids. V gave up 0 bases and J gave up 6 bases; unmatched junction bases: 3. CDR1 and CDR2 (germline): SGDLS, YYNGEE. CDR3 DNA sequence: TGTGCCAGCAGCGTAGCGGGGGGACCCAATGAGCAGTTCTTC. It translates to CASSVAGGPNEQFF.

This chain uses TRBV20-1 with TRBJ2-7; TRBD1 is a possible D gene (7 bases). V lost 5 bases and J 6 bases, leaving 11 bases between the germline ends. Germline V gene lookup returns CDR1 DFQATT and CDR2 SNEGSKA (reference sequence). This CDR3 has 11 residues. The CDR3: CSAGGGGEQYF. The CDR3 coding sequence is TGCAGTGCTGGAGGGGGCGGCGAGCAGTACTTC.

This rearrangement joins TRBV6-1 to TRBJ2-7; 9 bases are a match to TRBD1. Germline V CDR1 and CDR2: MNHNS, SASEGT. The ends lost 6 bases at V and 0 bases at J; junction bases unmatched: 6. The CDR3 contains 15 residues. CDR3 sequence reads: CASRRTGDSSYEQYF. The DNA of the CDR3 is TGTGCCAGCAGGAGGACAGGGGACAGCTCCTACGAGCAGTACTTC.